This entry is about one T cell receptor beta chain. Its antigen is currently unknown. The CDR3 covers 13 residues. The V gene's germline CDR1 is SGHRS and CDR2 YFSETQ. Trimming took 0 bases from V and 8 from J, leaving 11 bases between them. Full-length variable regions came from constant-region reverse primers plus semi-nested Nested Universal Primer A PCR. Via MiXCR, TCRdb re-called the 5' RACE reads, giving one row per CDR3 protein. The sample has 8,000 to 8,500 distinct CDR3 sequences, about 70% seen once. Study conclusions and caveats: Tumor memory CD4+ T cell TCR gene usage clustered with blood and lymph node memory CD4+ cells and lymph node naive CD4+ cells. Greatest tumor Treg TCR overlap was with tumor naive CD4+ cells.

Sequencing input: tumor-infiltrating naive CD4+ T cells sorted from the breast tumor. Stated subset: naive CD4+ T cells, CD4+CD45RA+CD25-. This receptor was identified in a female donor with breast cancer. The gene calls are TRBV5-1 and TRBJ1-2; D is perhaps TRBD1 (5 bases). The CDR3 DNA is TGCGCCAGCAGCTTGGCCGGGAGGGGAGGCTACACCTTC. As protein: CASSLAGRGGYTF. The full variable domain, its missing parts supplied by reference TRBV5-1 and TRBJ1-2, is KAGVTQTPRYLIKTRGQQVTLSCSPISGHRSVSWYQQTPGQGLQFLFEYFSETQRNKGNFPGRFSGRQFSNSRSEMNVSTLELGDSALYLCASSLAGRGGYTFGSGTRLTVV.